This TCR beta chain was sequenced for a study of blood T cell repertoires in COVID-19 (dated by TCRdb to the early 2020s). In the study overall: The collaborator samples originated in the United States, Italy and Spain and spanned the acute and convalescent phases of COVID-19. Sample metadata almost always included a de-identified subject ID, COVID-19 status, age in years and sex. HLA class I and class II types, where available, came from metadata supplied by the sample provider rather than from assay-based typing. The repertoires were made available in a free public database intended to serve as a resource for research on the immune response to SARS-CoV-2. The prospective study material was composed of cDNA or gDNA derived from T cells, B-cell-depleted T cells, or PBMCs. The samples were drawn from the first 160 participants of the ongoing ImmuneRACE study and from more than 1,000 subjects provided by 6 global collaborators. Deeply sampled blood TCRbeta repertoires from subjects exposed to, actively infected with, or recovered from COVID-19 were included in the dataset. Summary of the overall study and its limitations: Clinical and demographic metadata were provided uncurated, with the amount varying by source and participant.

Relative to germline, V is 7 bases shorter and J is 2 bases shorter, with 16 bases between their ends. The CDR3 starts with the cysteine, ends with the phenylalanine, and has 15 residues. Only the CDR3 region is kept as DNA, spanning 45 bases read in frame from base 1. CDR1 LNHDA and CDR2 SQIVND were looked up in the germline V gene (reference sequence). TCRbeta CDR3 regions were amplified from genomic DNA using the immunoSEQ Assay, a bias-controlled multiplex PCR. For the original study's pipeline: Nucleated cell counts per sample were estimated from amplification of reference gene primers within the assay. To quantify the absolute abundance of each unique TCRbeta CDR3 rearrangement, sequence reads were collapsed and filtered. Productive Simpson clonality was computed per sample as the square root of Simpson's diversity index over productive rearrangements. Imported from immuneACCESS, the table was reduced by TCRdb to in-frame sequences with V and J called. These copies leave out some clones; in studies compared against another copy, an unresolved V gene accounts for under half, and the cause of the remainder is not known. Clone size and the V and J calls come from that table; the DNA yielded D and trimming. In all, the sample holds about 98,000 clones, and 65% to 85% of those were seen once. Around a tenth of the sample comes from the top ten.

Concerning this clone: Its cognate antigen has yet to be identified. Within one base of it there is no much larger clone, and no base qualities were kept.

Each collaborating institution followed its own protocols to collect whole blood in K2EDTA tubes. For TCRbeta analysis, collaborators shipped samples as frozen whole blood, isolated PBMCs, or DNA extracted from either of those sample types. In this chain, TRBV19 is recombined with TRBJ2-3; TRBD2 is a possible D gene, resting on 6 matching bases. The sequenced sample was peripheral blood. The receptor's source is a woman at least 80 years old with acute or convalescent COVID-19. Here is the DNA: TGTGCCAGTAAGCCCGGGACTCGTGCCACAGATACGCAGTATTTT. Translated, this gives CASKPGTRATDTQYF.